This T cell receptor beta chain was identified in a study of T cells after somatic rescue of genetic block (TCRdb year 2020). Looking at the study overall: What the study looked at was long-term robustness, specifically in a T-cell system that came about through somatic rescue of a genetic block in T-cell development.

From a lookup of the germline V gene, CDR1 and CDR2 are MNHNS and SASEGT. V lost 1 base and J lost 6 bases, and the count of bases not matched to a germline gene is 1. The cysteine opens and the phenylalanine closes a CDR3 of 14 amino acids. Solely the CDR3 DNA is kept, with 42 bases framed from the first base. Notes on this clone: This clone's antigen is unknown. No quality values exist for individual bases; no much larger clone is one base distant.

The library relied on the immunoSEQ multiplex PCR assay. Sourced from immuneACCESS, this table was stored by TCRdb with only in-frame sequences that have V and J called. A share of the clones is absent; for the studies checked, an unresolved V gene accounts for under half, and the remainder has no known explanation. The sample table contains 50,000 to 60,000 clones; only one count was recorded for 90% to 96% of them. The top ten constitute approximately 0.073% of the sample. The rearrangement joined TRBV6-1 to TRBJ1-1; TRBD1 lines up with 11 middle nucleotides. The specimen sequenced was peripheral blood mononuclear cells (PBMCs). The TCR comes from a child under three years old. The DNA is as follows: TGTGCCAGCAGTGAAGGGACAGGGGGCGCTGAAGCTTTCTTT. It encodes CASSEGTGGAEAFF.